The 26 T cell receptor beta chains below come from one sample, sequenced in a study of vaccination and CD4 T cells after COVID-19. Specified treatment: roughly nine-day PBMC culture with coronavirus spike peptide pools or control peptides (ViraFEST assay). Oncomine TCR Beta short-read sequencing was applied to DNA from cultured CD4+ T cells. TCRdb reprocessed the PCR reads with MiXCR, giving one entry per CDR3 protein. The table has approximately 16,000 distinct CDR3 sequences, 35% seen once. No antigen has been assigned to these receptors. Material for sequencing was cultured CD4+ T cells from blood. The receptors stem from a human donor with COVID-19.

DNA of the CDR3: TGTGCCATCAGCCAGACAGGGAGTATCACTGAAGCTTTCTTT. Translated, it gives CAISQTGSITEAFF. This chain links TRBV10-3 with TRBJ1-1; TRBD1 matches 7 bases. This CDR3 has 14 amino acids. V lost 6 bases to trimming and J lost 4 bases; unmatched junction nucleotides: 8. Germline CDR1 reads ENHRY; CDR2 reads SYGVKD.

The rearrangement links TRBV2 to TRBJ2-3, with TRBD2 matching over 10 bases. With 7 bases clipped from V and 1 base from J, the junction kept 23 bases outside the gene matches. CDR1 is SNHLY and CDR2 is FYNNEI in the germline V gene. This CDR3 is 21 amino acids long. The CDR3 loop is CASKGWASGGDNGRGTDTQYF. CDR3 coding DNA: TGTGCCAGCAAGGGGTGGGCTAGCGGGGGCGATAATGGGCGCGGCACAGATACGCAGTATTTT.

The chain has TRBV19 and TRBJ1-1; D is possibly TRBD1 (5 bases). Between the trimmed V and J ends, which lost 3 bases and 5 bases, there was a span of 13 bases. Germline CDR1 and CDR2: LNHDA and SQIVND (reference sequence). This CDR3 has 14 residues. CDR3 loop: CASSIESGKTEAFF. For the CDR3, the DNA is TGTGCCAGTAGTATTGAATCAGGGAAGACTGAAGCTTTCTTT.

In its sample, this clonotype was seen a few times. The V call is TRBV12-3 or TRBV12-4, the J call TRBJ1-1, with D possibly matching TRBD1 (6 bases). This CDR3 is built from 15 residues. The V end lost 6 bases, the J end lost 4 bases, and 18 bases lay between the germline ends. The DNA for the CDR3 is TGTGCCAGCAGCCCATTGGGGGGGCATACCACTGAAGCTTTCTTT. Translating gives CASSPLGGHTTEAFF.

V usage is TRBV29-1 and J usage is TRBJ2-3; D remains unclear. Trimming took off 3 bases at V and 1 base at J, with 5 bases between the two ends. CDR1 SQVTM and CDR2 ANQGSEA come from the germline V gene. This CDR3 has 12 amino acids. The CDR3 DNA reads as TGCAGCGTTGAGATACGCACAGATACGCAGTATTTT. Its protein product is CSVEIRTDTQYF.

This rearrangement joins TRBV6-1 to TRBJ1-6; D is perhaps TRBD1 (5 bases). CDR1 MNHNS and CDR2 SASEGT come from the germline V gene. Deletions cut 2 bases from V and 7 bases from J, with 12 bases between. This CDR3 region has 15 residues. Written as DNA, the CDR3 is TGTGCCAGCAGTGAAATGGGGACGGGGAATTCACCCCTCCACTTT. It yields the protein CASSEMGTGNSPLHF.

The chain joins TRBV2 to TRBJ1-2; perhaps TRBD1 as D (5 bases). Germline CDR1 is SNHLY and CDR2 is FYNNEI. V lost 6 bases, J lost 1 base, and 18 bases lay in between. The CDR3 consists of 16 residues. The chain's CDR3 is CASSGPRGGINYGYTF. CDR3 nucleotide sequence: TGTGCCAGCAGCGGCCCACGTGGGGGGATTAACTATGGCTACACCTTC.

This clonotype has only a few counts. The V call is TRBV6-5, the J call TRBJ1-1; 7 bases agree with TRBD1. From germline, CDR1 is MNHEY and CDR2 SVGAGI. The CDR3 totals 15 residues. V shed 4 bases and J 1 base; nucleotides not matched to a gene: 6. The CDR3 region has the DNA TGTGCCAGCAGTTTAGGGGGCGGTTCGAACACTGAAGCTTTCTTT. Translating gives CASSLGGGSNTEAFF.

The chain combines TRBV6-2 or TRBV6-3 with TRBJ2-7, with D perhaps TRBD1 or TRBD2 (5 bases each). This CDR3 comprises 12 residues. Trimming cost V 5 bases and J 10 bases, with 15 bases left between them. The germline V gene encodes CDR1 MNHEY and CDR2 SVGEGT. The CDR3: CASSNPGTPQYF. The CDR3 DNA follows: TGTGCCAGCAGTAACCCAGGGACGCCCCAGTACTTC.

The V and J genes are TRBV19 and TRBJ2-7; D is possibly TRBD1 or TRBD2 (5 bases each). From germline, CDR1 is LNHDA and CDR2 SQIVND (reference sequence). This CDR3 is built from 13 residues. Trimming took 6 bases from V and 0 from J, leaving 9 bases between them. Written as DNA, the CDR3 is TGTGCCAGTAGGGGACCGAGCTCCTACGAGCAGTACTTC. It codes for CASRGPSSYEQYF.

The chain has TRBV28 and TRBJ1-2; D unclear. This CDR3 comprises 15 residues. Germline CDR1 and CDR2: MDHEN and SYDVKM. The V gene lost 2 bases and the J gene lost 0 bases, with 10 bases spanning the gap. The CDR3 sequence: CASSLGKGANYGYTF. The DNA of the CDR3 is TGTGCCAGCAGTTTAGGGAAGGGTGCTAACTATGGCTACACCTTC.

This chain links TRBV19 with TRBJ1-1, with unresolved D. The CDR3 runs to 15 residues. V was trimmed by 1 base and J by 0 bases, leaving 9 bases between them. Germline values: CDR1 LNHDA, CDR2 SQIVND (reference sequence). The CDR3 DNA reads TGTGCCAGTAGTATAGTCGAAGGAATGAACACTGAAGCTTTCTTT. Its translation is CASSIVEGMNTEAFF.

This clonotype was counted a few times. The chain joins TRBV6-5 to TRBJ1-2; TRBD1 agrees at 7 bases. This CDR3 has 14 amino acids. Germline-derived CDR1 and CDR2 are MNHEY and SVGAGI. With 2 bases clipped from V and 4 bases from J, the junction kept 4 bases outside the gene matches. This chain's CDR3 is CASSYDRAPYGYTF. The CDR3 DNA follows: TGTGCCAGCAGTTACGACAGGGCTCCCTATGGCTACACCTTC.

A few counts support this clonotype. CDR3 sequence reads: CATSDYRGSLNTEAFF. CDR3 coding DNA: TGTGCCACCAGTGACTACAGGGGGTCCTTGAACACTGAAGCTTTCTTT. V usage is TRBV24-1 and J usage is TRBJ1-1, with 8 bases identical to TRBD1. From germline, CDR1 is KGHDR and CDR2 SFDVKD. This CDR3 region has 16 residues. The V gene end was trimmed by 4 bases and the J gene end by 0 bases; junction bases not matched to a gene: 6.

This clonotype has more than one count but fewer than ten. The genes are TRBV19 and TRBJ1-5; TRBD1 matches 8 bases. This CDR3 region has 16 residues. The germline gives CDR1 LNHDA, CDR2 SQIVND (reference sequence). Trimming removed 5 bases from V and 6 bases from J; junction bases left unmatched: 12. This CDR3 is CASSPSTGGSGQPQHF. Written as DNA, the CDR3 is TGTGCCAGTAGTCCAAGTACAGGGGGATCGGGTCAGCCCCAGCATTTT.

This chain joins TRBV20-1 and TRBJ2-7, with 8 bases matching TRBD1. Trimming cost V 1 base and J 4 bases; bases outside gene matches: 9. Germline values: CDR1 DFQATT, CDR2 SNEGSKA (reference sequence). The CDR3 is 15 residues long. The CDR3 nucleotides are TGCAGTGCTAGAGCTAGGACAGGGTACGGGTACGAGCAGTACTTC. This encodes CSARARTGYGYEQYF.

This clonotype was detected a few times. The chain has TRBV7-8 and TRBJ1-5; D gene ambiguous. The V gene's germline CDR1 is SGHVS and CDR2 FQNEAQ. Trimming removed 1 base at V and 4 bases at J, with 8 bases between. The CDR3 is made up of 14 amino acids. The CDR3 region is CASSLDTVNQPQHF. In DNA, the CDR3 is TGTGCCAGCAGCTTAGACACGGTAAATCAGCCCCAGCATTTT.

This clonotype appeared a few times. This rearrangement joins TRBV7-8 to TRBJ2-1, with 12 bases identical to TRBD2. The CDR3 contains 15 residues. CDR1 and CDR2 (germline): SGHVS, FQNEAQ. J gave up 7 bases and V 2 bases, and 3 bases lay outside the gene matches. The DNA of the CDR3 is TGTGCCAGCAGCTTAAGGACTAGCGGGGTTAATGAGCAGTTCTTC. Protein product: CASSLRTSGVNEQFF.

This clonotype has only a few counts. The chain combines TRBV11-2 with TRBJ1-5; the D gene is possibly TRBD1 (5 bases). Trimming pared 5 bases from V and 6 bases from J, leaving 14 bases between. This CDR3 is 14 amino acids long. Germline CDR1 reads SGHAT; CDR2 reads FQNNGV. CDR3 in amino acids: CASSPAAGGQPQHF. For the CDR3, the DNA is TGTGCCAGCAGCCCCGCAGCCGGGGGTCAGCCCCAGCATTTT.

There are a few counts of this clonotype. The chain recombines TRBV27 with TRBJ2-2; D gene unclear. This CDR3 is built from 16 residues. Germline V gives CDR1 MNHEY, CDR2 SMNVEV (reference sequence). V dropped 8 bases and J dropped 0 bases, with 16 bases sitting between them. As DNA, the CDR3 is TGTGCCAGCGGGTCCAGGCTAACAACGAACACCGGGGAGCTGTTTTTT. Translation gives CASGSRLTTNTGELFF.

The sample holds a few counts of this clonotype. V gene TRBV6-1 combines with J gene TRBJ1-4, with TRBD1 identical over 9 bases. Trimming took 4 bases from V and 4 from J; bases not matched to a gene: 4. CDR1 and CDR2 (germline): MNHNS, SASEGT. CDR3 length: 15 residues. The CDR3 sequence: CASSVRQGDNEKLFF. CDR3 nucleotides: TGTGCCAGCAGTGTCAGACAGGGGGATAATGAAAAACTGTTTTTT.

This clonotype was observed a handful of times. The rearrangement uses TRBV6-1 and TRBJ2-2, with TRBD1 matching 7 bases. Germline-derived CDR1 and CDR2 are MNHNS and SASEGT. The CDR3 loop spans 14 amino acids. Trimming removed 5 bases from V and 7 bases from J; junction bases left unmatched: 7. The DNA of the CDR3 is TGTGCCAGCAGTAACCGGAGACAGGGCGGGGAGCTGTTTTTT. Amino acid sequence: CASSNRRQGGELFF.

This clonotype was detected only a few times. The chain couples TRBV5-1 to TRBJ1-6; 9 bases match TRBD1. CDR1 is SGHRS and CDR2 is YFSETQ in the germline V gene. This CDR3 has 18 amino acids. The junction had 13 bases not matched to a gene; V was cut back by 1 base and J by 8 bases. CDR3 coding DNA: TGCGCCAGCAGCTTGAGATCCCACACAGGACAGGGGCATTCACCCCTCCACTTT. Translated, it gives CASSLRSHTGQGHSPLHF.

This clonotype was seen more than once but under ten times. The V and J genes are TRBV28 and TRBJ1-6, with D perhaps TRBD1 (6 bases). CDR3 size: 13 residues. V was clipped by 8 bases and J by 7 bases, with 12 bases between them. Germline V gene data show CDR1 as MDHEN and CDR2 as SYDVKM. Here the CDR3 DNA reads TGTGCCAGCGAAAGGGGACAAAATTCACCCCTCCACTTT. Translated: CASERGQNSPLHF.

A few counts support this clonotype. The genes are TRBV6-2 or TRBV6-3 and TRBJ2-3; 8 positions agree with TRBD1. This CDR3 comprises 13 residues. Looked up from germline, CDR1 is MNHEY and CDR2 is SVGEGT. The V gene end was trimmed by 7 bases and the J gene end by 7 bases; junction bases not matched to a gene: 7. The DNA of the CDR3 is TGTGCCAGCACCCCAGGGGGCGGGAATACGCAGTATTTT. Protein product: CASTPGGGNTQYF.

This clonotype has just a few counts. The chain has TRBV11-3 and TRBJ1-1; D is perhaps TRBD1 (6 bases). This CDR3 is built from 16 residues. Germline V gene lookup returns CDR1 SGHNT and CDR2 YENEEA. The V gene lost 5 bases and the J gene lost 1 base, with 17 bases spanning the gap. The CDR3 sequence: CASSPGRGQQNTEAFF. The CDR3 DNA follows: TGTGCCAGCAGCCCAGGTCGGGGACAACAGAACACTGAAGCTTTCTTT. The full variable domain, rest sourced from reference TRBV11-3 and TRBJ1-1, is EAGVVQSPRYKIIEKKQPVAFWCNPISGHNTLYWYLQNLGQGPELLIRYENEEAVDDSQLPKDRFSAERLKGVDSTLKIQPAELGDSAVYLCASSPGRGQQNTEAFFGQGTRLTVV.